The rows below give T cell receptor beta chains drawn from one sample of a study of cytomegalovirus exposure and HLA in healthy donors. TCRdb's table, derived via immunoSEQ multiplex PCR, lists solely in-frame clones and lacks some. The sample comprises 150,000 to 180,000 clones, 60% to 75% of which are singletons, and approximately 2.8% rests with the top ten. The specimen was PBMCs. These receptors were taken from a man aged 18 to 30 in good health and CMV-seronegative. Each CDR3 is given with its conserved first and last residue. Clone size is given for some rows only: seen once, a few or many times, or a class if the clone is expanded.

J gene: TRBJ2-3
V gene: TRBV19
clone size: -
CDR3 protein: CASSTPLSWGGKGDTQYF

J gene: TRBJ1-3
V gene: TRBV5-6
clone size: -
CDR3 protein: CASSFLTGEDTIYF

J gene: TRBJ2-7
V gene: TRBV6-1
clone size: -
CDR3 protein: CASIARVDYEQYF

J gene: TRBJ2-5
V gene: TRBV2
clone size: -
CDR3 protein: CASSVKQGETQYF

J gene: TRBJ2-5
V gene: TRBV11-2
clone size: -
CDR3 protein: CASSYNGDTNQETQYF

J gene: TRBJ2-3
V gene: TRBV7-2
clone size: -
CDR3 protein: CASSFLPDTQYF

J gene: TRBJ2-7
V gene: TRBV30
clone size: -
CDR3 protein: CAAATGKWDEQYF

J gene: TRBJ2-7
V gene: TRBV5-5
clone size: few
CDR3 protein: CASSESPGNYYEQYF

J gene: TRBJ2-3
V gene: TRBV18
clone size: -
CDR3 protein: CASSFDREDTQYF

J gene: TRBJ2-1
V gene: TRBV28
clone size: -
CDR3 protein: CASNDRGQTWDEQFF

J gene: TRBJ2-2
V gene: TRBV7-9
clone size: -
CDR3 protein: CALTPGTDTGELFF

J gene: TRBJ1-2
V gene: TRBV4-2
clone size: -
CDR3 protein: CASSQEFEGGGYGYTF

J gene: TRBJ1-1
V gene: TRBV18
clone size: once
CDR3 protein: CASSAGMNTEAFF

J gene: TRBJ1-2
V gene: TRBV2
clone size: -
CDR3 protein: CASSEATRGYYGYTF

J gene: TRBJ1-4
V gene: TRBV6-1
clone size: -
CDR3 protein: CAGAPGQANEKLFF

J gene: TRBJ1-3
V gene: TRBV6-5
clone size: once
CDR3 protein: CASSQGQAGNTIYF

J gene: TRBJ2-1
V gene: TRBV5-6
clone size: -
CDR3 protein: CASSLVDRTYNEQFF

J gene: TRBJ2-3
V gene: TRBV7-9
clone size: -
CDR3 protein: CASSLPLGGTVKDTQYF

J gene: TRBJ2-2
V gene: TRBV5-4
clone size: -
CDR3 protein: CASADGDRGQTGELFF

J gene: TRBJ2-1
V gene: TRBV29-1
clone size: -
CDR3 protein: CSVRAGGPYNEQFF

J gene: TRBJ1-5
V gene: TRBV6-5
clone size: -
CDR3 protein: CASSSRRTVNQPQHF

J gene: TRBJ2-1
V gene: TRBV7-6
clone size: once
CDR3 protein: CASSLRSWTRYGNEQFF

J gene: TRBJ2-3
V gene: TRBV11-2
clone size: few
CDR3 protein: CASSTAPGKDTQYF

J gene: TRBJ2-1
V gene: TRBV28
clone size: -
CDR3 protein: CASINSGTAYNEQFF

J gene: TRBJ1-1
V gene: TRBV7-2
clone size: few
CDR3 protein: CASSSGGLSGYTEAFF

J gene: TRBJ2-5
V gene: TRBV7-9
clone size: -
CDR3 protein: CASSFGGGNKETQYF

J gene: TRBJ2-7
V gene: TRBV2
clone size: -
CDR3 protein: CASTYQGWSSYEQYF

J gene: TRBJ1-3
V gene: TRBV4-3
clone size: -
CDR3 protein: CASSPRTAGNTIYF

J gene: TRBJ1-2
V gene: TRBV7-2
clone size: few
CDR3 protein: CASSLARGQGGYTF

J gene: TRBJ2-3
V gene: TRBV10-3
clone size: many
CDR3 protein: CAISDGLAGAKTSTDTQYF

J gene: TRBJ2-1
V gene: TRBV18
clone size: -
CDR3 protein: CASSPTGDLNEQFF

J gene: TRBJ1-1
V gene: TRBV6-1
clone size: -
CDR3 protein: CASRSTGSGTEAFF

J gene: TRBJ1-2
V gene: TRBV7-2
clone size: few
CDR3 protein: CASSQDSNYGYTF

J gene: TRBJ1-4
V gene: TRBV6-5
clone size: -
CDR3 protein: CASRGRDRDEKLFF

J gene: TRBJ2-2
V gene: TRBV5-4
clone size: -
CDR3 protein: CASSFVKGLAGTGELFF